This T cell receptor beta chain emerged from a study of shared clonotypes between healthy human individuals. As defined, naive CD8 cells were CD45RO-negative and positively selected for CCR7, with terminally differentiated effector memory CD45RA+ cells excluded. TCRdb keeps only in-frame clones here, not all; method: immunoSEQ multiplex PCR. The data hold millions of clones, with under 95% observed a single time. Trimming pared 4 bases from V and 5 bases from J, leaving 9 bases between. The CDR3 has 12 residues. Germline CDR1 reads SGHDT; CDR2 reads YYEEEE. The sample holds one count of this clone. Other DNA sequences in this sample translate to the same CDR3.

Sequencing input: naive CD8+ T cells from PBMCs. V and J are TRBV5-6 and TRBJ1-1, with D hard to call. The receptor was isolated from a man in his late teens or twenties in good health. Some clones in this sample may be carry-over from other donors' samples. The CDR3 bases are TGTGCCAGCAGCGCAGGAGGGACTGAAGCTTTCTTT. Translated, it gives CASSAGGTEAFF. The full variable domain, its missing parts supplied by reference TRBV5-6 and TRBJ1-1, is DAGVTQSPTHLIKTRGQQVTLRCSPKSGHDTVSWYQQALGQGPQFIFQYYEEEERQRGNFPDRFSGHQFPNYSSELNVNALLLGDSALYLCASSAGGTEAFFGQGTRLTVV.